Following are 18 T cell receptor beta chains from one sample sequenced in a study of post-analysis software for immune sequencing data. For these TCRs, the target antigens are not known. Broader study findings: Roughly five TRBV segments were significantly more frequent in patients than in controls. TRBV5-6, TRBV5-1 and TRBV20-1 were among these segments.

Incorporated into the TCR beta cDNA libraries were unique molecular identifiers, which served to reduce PCR and sequencing biases. MiXCR was run by TCRdb on the PCR reads, yielding one entry per CDR3 protein. In the table there are fewer than 850,000 distinct CDR3 sequences, less than 35% of which are singletons. Material: blood. The receptor source for this set is a girl aged 5 to 17 with multiple sclerosis.

This clonotype was counted between two and nine times. The chain combines TRBV2 with TRBJ1-5, with D tentatively TRBD1 (5 bases). CDR1 is SNHLY, CDR2 FYNNEI, per germline. Trimming took off 3 bases at V and 7 bases at J, with 19 bases between the two ends. CDR3 length equals 16 residues. Written as DNA, the CDR3 is TGTGCCAGCAGTGATAGAAGTGGGGGGAAAGGACAGCCCCAGCATTTT. Translation: CASSDRSGGKGQPQHF.

The chain has TRBV7-2 and TRBJ2-3, with TRBD1 matching 7 bases. CDR3 size: 14 residues. V gave up 11 bases and J gave up 4 bases; unmatched junction bases: 12. The V gene's germline CDR1 is SGHTA and CDR2 FQGNSA. CDR3 loop: CAPKPGGSADTQYF. Here the CDR3 DNA reads TGTGCCCCAAAACCAGGGGGTAGCGCAGATACGCAGTATTTT. The full variable domain, its missing parts supplied by reference TRBV7-2 and TRBJ2-3, is GAGVSQSPSNKVTEKGKDVELRCDPISGHTALYWYRQSLGQGLEFLIYFQGNSAPDKSGLPSDRFSAERTGGSVSTLTIQRTQQEDSAVYLCAPKPGGSADTQYFGPGTRLTVL.

The J gene is TRBJ1-5, the V gene TRBV6-5, with D possibly TRBD1 on 6 matching bases. This CDR3 region has 13 residues. Germline CDR1 reads MNHEY; CDR2 reads SVGAGI. V shed 5 bases and J shed 6 bases, with 11 bases lying between them. The CDR3 coding sequence is TGTGCCAGCAGTAGGGGGGCATTTCAGCCCCAGCATTTT. As protein: CASSRGAFQPQHF.

The sample holds a few counts of this clonotype. This rearrangement joins TRBV28 to TRBJ2-3; D uncertain. V lost 3 bases and J 2 bases, leaving 9 bases between the germline ends. Looked up from germline, CDR1 is MDHEN and CDR2 is SYDVKM. The length of the CDR3 is 14 residues. As DNA, the CDR3 is TGTGCCAGCAGTTTCGGCAGTTACACAGATACGCAGTATTTT. Translating gives CASSFGSYTDTQYF.

CDR3: CATSKTGTRGETQYF. The DNA of the CDR3 is TGTGCCACCAGCAAAACCGGGACTAGAGGGGAGACCCAGTACTTC. V is TRBV15 and J is TRBJ2-7, with 8 bases lining up with TRBD2. The J call may be wrong; the DNA end is better matched by TRBJ2-5. Germline V lookup: CDR1 LNHNV, CDR2 YYDKDF (reference sequence). This CDR3 has 15 residues.

Only a few counts were recorded for this clonotype. The rearrangement links TRBV20-1 to TRBJ2-7; perhaps TRBD2 as D (6 bases). Trimming left V 3 bases short and J 7 bases short, with 22 bases between. CDR3 length: 15 amino acids. Germline V CDR1 and CDR2: DFQATT, SNEGSKA (reference sequence). CDR3 DNA: TGCAGTGCTAGCCCAACGGAGGGGCTTCGGTGGGAGCAGTACTTC. Translating it yields CSASPTEGLRWEQYF.

This chain connects TRBV20-1 to TRBJ2-2, with D possibly being TRBD1 (5 bases). This CDR3 spans 17 amino acids. Germline V gene lookup returns CDR1 DFQATT and CDR2 SNEGSKA (reference sequence). V dropped 2 bases and J dropped 3 bases, with 19 bases sitting between them. CDR3 region: CSARSVSSQGYTGELFF. The CDR3 nucleotides read TGCAGTGCTAGATCTGTGTCTTCGCAGGGCTACACCGGGGAGCTGTTTTTT.

V and J are TRBV28 and TRBJ1-5; D is perhaps TRBD1 (6 bases). Germline V gene sequence: CDR1 MDHEN, CDR2 SYDVKM. Trimming removed 1 base from V and 11 bases from J, with 15 bases in between. The length of the CDR3 is 14 residues. The CDR3 coding sequence is TGTGCCAGCAGTTTATTGGGGGCCGTGCGGGCCCAGCATTTT. It yields the protein CASSLLGAVRAQHF.

The CDR3 nucleotides are TGCGCCAGCAGCCATCCGATGAGAGAAATTGAAGCTTTCTTT. The encoded protein is CASSHPMREIEAFF. The chain employs TRBV4-1 and TRBJ1-1; D gene ambiguous. The CDR3 extends over 14 amino acids. V lost 3 bases and J lost 7, with 15 bases in between. Looked up from germline, CDR1 is MGHRA and CDR2 is YSYEKL.

Turning to this clonotype: The junction does not match germline at one end; this may be a read error. This chain connects TRBV4-3 to TRBJ2-7; D is perhaps TRBD1 or TRBD2 (5 bases each). The CDR3 sequence is 15 residues long. Germline V gene lookup returns CDR1 LGHNA and CDR2 YSLEER. The CDR3 loop is CASSPFLGGSYERYF. The CDR3 DNA follows: TGCGCCAGCAGCCCCTTCCTTGGGGGAAGTTACGAGCGGTACTTC.

This chain links TRBV20-1 with TRBJ2-2; 11 nucleotides match TRBD2. V lost 3 bases and J lost 3; bases outside the gene matches: 9. CDR1 DFQATT and CDR2 SNEGSKA come from the germline V gene (reference sequence). CDR3 length equals 17 residues. CDR3 nucleotides: TGCAGTGCTAGGGTTTCTAGCGGGGGGCGATACACCGGGGAGCTGTTTTTT. Its translation: CSARVSSGGRYTGELFF.

This rearrangement joins TRBV6-1 to TRBJ1-1; 10 bases fit TRBD1. The V segment lost 6 bases and the J segment 3 bases; nucleotides outside the gene matches: 13. CDR1 MNHNS and CDR2 SASEGT come from the germline V gene. The CDR3 totals 17 residues. The CDR3 reads CASRTPSDRGPYTEAFF. The CDR3 nucleotides are TGTGCCAGCAGAACACCCTCAGACAGGGGGCCTTACACTGAAGCTTTCTTT.

This clonotype appeared many times. The rearrangement links TRBV27 to TRBJ2-1; 8 bases fit TRBD2. There are 15 residues in the CDR3. The germline CDR1 and CDR2 sequences are MNHEY and SMNVEV (reference sequence). Trimming cost V 8 bases and J 8 bases; bases outside gene matches: 14. CDR3 DNA sequence: TGTGCCAGCGGACCAAGCGGGGGCCGATGGGATGAGCAGTTCTTC. It specifies CASGPSGGRWDEQFF.

This clonotype appeared a few times. The chain links TRBV24-1 to TRBJ1-2; D unresolved. Germline V gene sequence: CDR1 KGHDR, CDR2 SFDVKD. The V end lost 4 bases, the J end lost 7 bases, and 6 bases lay between the germline ends. CDR3 length equals 11 residues. CDR3 protein: CATSEGFGYTF. The CDR3 DNA is TGTGCCACCAGTGAGGGTTTTGGCTACACCTTC.

The V call is TRBV7-2, the J call TRBJ2-5; perhaps D is TRBD1 or TRBD2 (5 bases each). The CDR3 loop spans 15 amino acids. V was shortened by 3 bases and J by 7 bases, with 18 bases between the two germline ends. Per germline, CDR1 SGHTA and CDR2 FQGNSA. CDR3 DNA sequence: TGTGCCAGCAGCTTCACCGGGACGTTGGGCGGGACCCAGTACTTC. Amino acid sequence: CASSFTGTLGGTQYF.

This clonotype was seen only a few times. V usage is TRBV29-1 and J usage is TRBJ2-3; D is possibly TRBD2 (6 bases). Germline assignment: CDR1 SQVTM and CDR2 ANQGSEA. The CDR3 totals 12 residues. V was trimmed by 8 bases and J by 0 bases, leaving 9 bases between them. CDR3 nucleotides: TGCAGCAGCGGGTCTAGCACAGATACGCAGTATTTT. It encodes CSSGSSTDTQYF.

The J gene is TRBJ2-3, the V gene TRBV28; 8 bases align to TRBD2. The V gene's germline CDR1 is MDHEN and CDR2 SYDVKM. V shed 3 bases, J shed 4 bases, and the junction held 6 bases outside the gene matches. This CDR3 has 15 residues. This chain's CDR3 is CASSFGGGRADTQYF. The DNA of the CDR3 is TGTGCCAGCAGTTTTGGCGGGGGGCGGGCAGATACGCAGTATTTT.

This clonotype turned up a few times. The chain employs TRBV6-2 or TRBV6-3 and TRBJ2-5; no reliable D call. The better agreement between TRBJ2-7 and the DNA end casts doubt on the J call. The germline V gene has CDR1 MNHEY and CDR2 SVGEGT. This CDR3 is 13 amino acids long. The CDR3 spells CASSYVVVYEQYF. The CDR3 DNA reads as TGTGCCAGCAGTTACGTGGTGGTCTACGAGCAGTACTTC.